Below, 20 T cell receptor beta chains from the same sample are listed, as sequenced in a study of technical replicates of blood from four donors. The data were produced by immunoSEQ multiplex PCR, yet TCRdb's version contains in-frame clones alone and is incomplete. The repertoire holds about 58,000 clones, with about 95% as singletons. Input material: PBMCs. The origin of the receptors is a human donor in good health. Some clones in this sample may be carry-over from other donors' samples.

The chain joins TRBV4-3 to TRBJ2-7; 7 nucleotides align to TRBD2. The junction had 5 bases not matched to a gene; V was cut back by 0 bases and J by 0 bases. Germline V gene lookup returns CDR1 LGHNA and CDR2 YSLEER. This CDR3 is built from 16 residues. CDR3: CASSQDLSGVSYEQYF. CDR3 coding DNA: TGCGCCAGCAGCCAAGATCTGAGCGGGGTCTCCTACGAGCAGTACTTC.

DNA for the CDR3: TGTGCCAGCAGTGGACTCCTGGGTCTCTACGAGCAGTACTTC. Translating gives CASSGLLGLYEQYF. The chain is built from TRBV6-1 and TRBJ2-7; D not resolved. The germline V and J ends were trimmed by 4 bases and 3 bases, with 13 bases remaining between them. Germline CDR1 is MNHNS and CDR2 is SASEGT. CDR3 length equals 14 residues.

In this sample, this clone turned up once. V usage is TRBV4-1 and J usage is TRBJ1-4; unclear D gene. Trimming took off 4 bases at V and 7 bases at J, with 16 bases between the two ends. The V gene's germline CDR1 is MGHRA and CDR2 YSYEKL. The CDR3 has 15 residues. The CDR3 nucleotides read TGCGCCAGCAGCCCAGATGGGTCCCGGGGTGAAAAACTGTTTTTT. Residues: CASSPDGSRGEKLFF.

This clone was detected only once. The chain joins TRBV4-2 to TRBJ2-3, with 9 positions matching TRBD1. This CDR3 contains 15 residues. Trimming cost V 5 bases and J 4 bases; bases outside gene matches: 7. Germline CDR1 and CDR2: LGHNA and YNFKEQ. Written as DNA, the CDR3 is TGTGCCAGCAGCTCTACAGGGGGCTTCTCAGATACGCAGTATTTT. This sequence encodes CASSSTGGFSDTQYF.

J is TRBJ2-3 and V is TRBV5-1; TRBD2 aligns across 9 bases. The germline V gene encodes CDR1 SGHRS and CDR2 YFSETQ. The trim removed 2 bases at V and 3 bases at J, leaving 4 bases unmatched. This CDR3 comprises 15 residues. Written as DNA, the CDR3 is TGCGCCAGCAGCTTAGGCGGGGGGGCTACAGATACGCAGTATTTT. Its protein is CASSLGGGATDTQYF.

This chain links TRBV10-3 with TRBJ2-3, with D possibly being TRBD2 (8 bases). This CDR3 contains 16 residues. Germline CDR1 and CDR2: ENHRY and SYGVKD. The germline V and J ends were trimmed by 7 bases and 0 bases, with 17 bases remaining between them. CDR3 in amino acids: CAIMRGVGQSTDTQYF. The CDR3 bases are TGTGCCATCATGCGGGGGGTGGGACAGAGCACAGATACGCAGTATTTT.

CDR3 nucleotide sequence: TGTGCCAGCAGCTTAGTGCCCCCCACTAGCGGACTCGTCGGAAAGTTCTTC. Protein sequence: CASSLVPPTSGLVGKFF. The chain employs TRBV11-2 and TRBJ2-1; 8 bases fit TRBD2. This CDR3 has 17 residues. Losses at the gene ends were 1 base for V and 14 bases for J; bases not matched to a gene: 19. Germline lookup yields CDR1 SGHAT and CDR2 FQNNGV.

CDR3 DNA sequence: TGTGCCAGCAGCCCCTCCGACAGGTATAATTCACCCCTCCACTTT. Its translation is CASSPSDRYNSPLHF. The chain uses TRBV7-2 and TRBJ1-6; D may be TRBD1 (6 bases). Germline values: CDR1 SGHTA, CDR2 FQGNSA. Trimming removed 5 bases at V and 4 bases at J, with 12 bases between. The CDR3 contains 15 residues.

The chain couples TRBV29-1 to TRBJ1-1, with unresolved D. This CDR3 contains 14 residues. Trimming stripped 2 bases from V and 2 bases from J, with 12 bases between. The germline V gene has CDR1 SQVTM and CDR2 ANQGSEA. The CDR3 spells CSVEKGVANTEAFF. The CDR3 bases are TGCAGCGTTGAAAAGGGAGTAGCCAACACTGAAGCTTTCTTT. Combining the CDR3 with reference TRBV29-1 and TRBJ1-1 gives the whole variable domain SAVISQKPSRDICQRGTSLTIQCQVDSQVTMMFWYRQQPGQSLTLIATANQGSEATYESGFVIDKFPISRPNLTFSTLTVSNMSPEDSSIYLCSVEKGVANTEAFFGQGTRLTVV.

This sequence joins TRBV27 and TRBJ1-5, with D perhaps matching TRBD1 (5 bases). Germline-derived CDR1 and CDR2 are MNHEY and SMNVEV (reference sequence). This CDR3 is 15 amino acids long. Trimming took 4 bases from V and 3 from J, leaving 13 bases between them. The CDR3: CASSSGWGVNQPQHF. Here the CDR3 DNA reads TGTGCCAGCAGTTCCGGCTGGGGGGTCAATCAGCCCCAGCATTTT.

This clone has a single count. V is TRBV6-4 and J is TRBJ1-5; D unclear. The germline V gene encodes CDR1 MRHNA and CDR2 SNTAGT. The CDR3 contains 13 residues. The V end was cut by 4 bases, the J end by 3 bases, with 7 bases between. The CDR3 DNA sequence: TGTGCCAGCAGTGTTCAGTCCAATCAGCCCCAGCATTTT. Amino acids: CASSVQSNQPQHF.

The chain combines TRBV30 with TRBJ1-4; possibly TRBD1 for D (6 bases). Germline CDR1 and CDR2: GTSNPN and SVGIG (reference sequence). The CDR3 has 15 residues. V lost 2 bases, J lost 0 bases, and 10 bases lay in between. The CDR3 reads CAWSSPGATNEKLFF. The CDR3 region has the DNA TGTGCCTGGAGTTCCCCAGGGGCAACTAATGAAAAACTGTTTTTT.

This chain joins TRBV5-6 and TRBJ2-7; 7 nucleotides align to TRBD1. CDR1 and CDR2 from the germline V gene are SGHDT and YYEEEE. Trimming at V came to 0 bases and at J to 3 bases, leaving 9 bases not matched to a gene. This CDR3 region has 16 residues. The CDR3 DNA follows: TGTGCCAGCAGCTTGGGGGATCGGAACAGGGGCTACGAGCAGTACTTC. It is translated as CASSLGDRNRGYEQYF.

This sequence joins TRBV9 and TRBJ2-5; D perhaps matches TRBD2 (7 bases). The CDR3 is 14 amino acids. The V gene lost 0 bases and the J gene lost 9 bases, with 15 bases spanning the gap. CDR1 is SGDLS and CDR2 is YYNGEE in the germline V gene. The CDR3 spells CASSVGGGTAAQYF. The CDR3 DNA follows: TGTGCCAGCAGCGTAGGGGGGGGCACTGCGGCCCAGTACTTC.

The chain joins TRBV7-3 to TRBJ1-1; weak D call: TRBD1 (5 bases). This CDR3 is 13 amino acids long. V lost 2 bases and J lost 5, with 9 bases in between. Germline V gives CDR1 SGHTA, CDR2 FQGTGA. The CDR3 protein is CASSLQGRTEAFF. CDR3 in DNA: TGTGCCAGCAGCTTACAGGGTCGGACTGAAGCTTTCTTT.

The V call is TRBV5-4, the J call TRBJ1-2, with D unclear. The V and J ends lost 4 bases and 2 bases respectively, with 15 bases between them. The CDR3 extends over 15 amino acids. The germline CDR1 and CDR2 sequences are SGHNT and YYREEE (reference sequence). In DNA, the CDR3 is TGTGCCAGCAGCCGGGAGGGCAGGCGGAACTATGGCTACACCTTC. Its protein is CASSREGRRNYGYTF.

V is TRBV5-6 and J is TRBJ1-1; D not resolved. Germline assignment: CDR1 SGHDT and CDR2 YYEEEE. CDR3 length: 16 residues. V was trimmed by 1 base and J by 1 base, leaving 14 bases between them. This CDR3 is CASSLMQARPNTEAFF. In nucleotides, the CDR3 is TGTGCCAGCAGCTTGATGCAGGCCCGTCCGAACACTGAAGCTTTCTTT. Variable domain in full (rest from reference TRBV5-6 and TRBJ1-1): DAGVTQSPTHLIKTRGQQVTLRCSPKSGHDTVSWYQQALGQGPQFIFQYYEEEERQRGNFPDRFSGHQFPNYSSELNVNALLLGDSALYLCASSLMQARPNTEAFFGQGTRLTVV.

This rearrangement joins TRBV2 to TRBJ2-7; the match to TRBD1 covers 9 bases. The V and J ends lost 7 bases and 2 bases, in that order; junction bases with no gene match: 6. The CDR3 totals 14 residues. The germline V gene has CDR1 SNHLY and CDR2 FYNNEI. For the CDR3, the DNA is TGTGCCAGCACCCGGACAGGGGAAGCCTACGAGCAGTACTTC. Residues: CASTRTGEAYEQYF.

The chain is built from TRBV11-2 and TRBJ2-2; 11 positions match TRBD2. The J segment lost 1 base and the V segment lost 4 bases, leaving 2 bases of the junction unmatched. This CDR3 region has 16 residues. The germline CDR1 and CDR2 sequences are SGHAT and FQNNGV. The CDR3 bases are TGTGCCAGCAGCTATACTAGCGGGGGGAACACCGGGGAGCTGTTTTTT. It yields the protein CASSYTSGGNTGELFF.

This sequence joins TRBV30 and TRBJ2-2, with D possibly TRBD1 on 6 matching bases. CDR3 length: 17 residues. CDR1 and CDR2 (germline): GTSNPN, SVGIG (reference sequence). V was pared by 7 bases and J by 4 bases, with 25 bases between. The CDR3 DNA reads TGTGCCTTGGTACCCACACGGCCGTACAGGGCCACCGGGGAGCTGTTTTTT. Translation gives CALVPTRPYRATGELFF.